This TCR beta chain was identified during a study of shared clonotypes between healthy human individuals. As to this clone: What it binds is unknown.

Some clones are missing from TCRdb's copy, which holds only in-frame ones; the method was immunoSEQ multiplex PCR. The data show 2 million to 2.5 million clones, approximately 93% seen once. General observations from the study: With few donors, the genetic and exposure-history diversity represented was limited.

Adult Caucasians living in Nashville, Tennessee made up all of the donors. Germline-derived CDR1 and CDR2 are MNHEY and SMNVEV (reference sequence). CDR3 length: 14 residues. The V end lost 3 bases, the J end lost 4 bases, and 10 bases lay between the germline ends. The TCR comes from a man younger than 30 in good health. Some clones in this sample may be carry-over from other donors' samples. V and J are TRBV27 and TRBJ2-4; tentative D call: TRBD1 (5 bases). The sequenced sample was naive CD4+ T cells from PBMCs. Subset specified: CD45RA+ positively selected. The CDR3 loop reads CASSFAGMKNIQYF. In DNA, the CDR3 is TGTGCCAGCAGTTTTGCAGGGATGAAAAACATTCAGTACTTC.